The 17 T cell receptor beta chains below come from one sample, sequenced in a study of cytomegalovirus exposure and HLA in healthy donors. PCR was performed using 60 Vbeta and 13 Jbeta primers. Using immunoSEQ multiplex PCR, the repertoire was profiled, and TCRdb retains in-frame clones only, with some absent. Among 140,000 to 150,000 clones, roughly 82% were seen once, and the ten largest hold 7%. The sequenced material came from PBMCs. The receptor source for this set is a man aged 25 to 45 in good health and CMV-seronegative.

In the case of this clone: The junction differs from germline at one of its ends, possibly a read error. V and J are TRBV7-7 and TRBJ2-1; D possibly corresponds to TRBD1 (5 bases). This CDR3 is 15 amino acids long. Germline CDR1 reads SSHAT; CDR2 reads FNYEAQ (reference sequence). The CDR3 protein is CASSLGGASYNEQFF. CDR3 nucleotide sequence: TGTGCTAGCAGCTTAGGTGGGGCCTCCTACAATGAGCAGTTCTTC.

The V call is TRBV2, the J call TRBJ1-1; D is perhaps TRBD1 (5 bases). The CDR3 length is 16 residues. V lost 6 bases and J lost 1, with 18 bases in between. Germline V CDR1 and CDR2: SNHLY, FYNNEI. CDR3 nucleotides: TGTGCCAGCAGCCTCACCGCTGGGGCGCCGAACACTGAAGCTTTCTTT. Translating gives CASSLTAGAPNTEAFF.

As for this clone: The same CDR3 arises from other DNA sequences in this sample as well. CDR3 region: CASSLGGRANYGYTF. Here the CDR3 DNA reads TGCGCCAGCAGCTTGGGTGGCAGGGCAAACTATGGCTACACCTTC. The chain has TRBV5-1 and TRBJ1-2; D possibly corresponds to TRBD1 (5 bases). Germline-derived CDR1 and CDR2 are SGHRS and YFSETQ. The CDR3 consists of 15 residues. Deletions cut 0 bases from V and 2 bases from J, with 11 bases between. Variable domain in full (rest from reference TRBV5-1 and TRBJ1-2): KAGVTQTPRYLIKTRGQQVTLSCSPISGHRSVSWYQQTPGQGLQFLFEYFSETQRNKGNFPGRFSGRQFSNSRSEMNVSTLELGDSALYLCASSLGGRANYGYTFGSGTRLTVV.

The CDR3 loop reads CASSLRGLNTEAFF. CDR3 in DNA: TGCGCCAGCAGCTTGAGGGGGCTGAACACTGAAGCTTTCTTT. The V and J genes are TRBV5-1 and TRBJ1-1; 7 bases align to TRBD1. The CDR3 sequence is 14 residues long. The junction had 0 bases not matched to a gene; V was cut back by 1 base and J by 0 bases. CDR1 and CDR2 from the germline V gene are SGHRS and YFSETQ.

This clone was observed a few times. The V gene is TRBV28, the J gene TRBJ1-6; D perhaps matches TRBD1 (5 bases). Deletions cut 5 bases from V and 8 bases from J, with 10 bases between. This CDR3 region has 13 residues. Germline V gene sequence: CDR1 MDHEN, CDR2 SYDVKM. Here the CDR3 reads CASSAQGDSPLHF. The CDR3 DNA sequence: TGTGCCAGCAGTGCACAAGGGGATTCACCCCTCCACTTT.

This clone came up once. This chain uses TRBV6-5 with TRBJ1-5; 7 nucleotides line up with TRBD1. Trimming at V came to 6 bases and at J to 1 base, leaving 6 bases not matched to a gene. Germline V lookup: CDR1 MNHEY, CDR2 SVGAGI. CDR3 length equals 15 residues. The CDR3 nucleotides are TGTGCCAGCAGGGATCGACAGGGAAGCAATCAGCCCCAGCATTTT. Protein sequence: CASRDRQGSNQPQHF.

The V gene is TRBV19, the J gene TRBJ1-1; weak D call: TRBD1 (5 bases). CDR1 and CDR2 (germline): LNHDA, SQIVND (reference sequence). The length of the CDR3 is 16 residues. The V gene lost 7 bases and the J gene lost 4 bases, with 22 bases spanning the gap. DNA of the CDR3: TGTGCCAGTAATGGGGCAGAAGGGAAGATGAGCACTGAAGCTTTCTTT. Translation: CASNGAEGKMSTEAFF.

This clone was found a few times. This chain joins TRBV10-2 and TRBJ2-1; TRBD2 agrees at 14 bases. J was trimmed by 9 bases and V by 7 bases; bases with no gene match: 29. CDR3 length: 22 amino acids. CDR1 and CDR2 from the germline V gene are WSHSY and SAAADI. The CDR3 here is CASTTIGSPGRKTSGRAFEQFF. Here the CDR3 DNA reads TGCGCCAGCACCACGATTGGGAGTCCGGGACGTAAGACTAGCGGGAGGGCCTTTGAGCAGTTCTTC.

This rearrangement joins TRBV4-1 to TRBJ1-5; D call uncertain. Germline V gene lookup returns CDR1 MGHRA and CDR2 YSYEKL. This CDR3 contains 16 residues. The V end lost 1 base, the J end lost 6 bases, and 16 bases lay between the germline ends. The CDR3 loop is CASSQGFRGTGQPQHF. The CDR3 DNA reads as TGCGCCAGCAGCCAAGGATTCCGGGGAACGGGTCAGCCCCAGCATTTT.

In its sample, this clone was seen once. This chain joins TRBV7-2 and TRBJ1-5; D call uncertain. This CDR3 has 12 amino acids. V gave up 2 bases and J gave up 5 bases, with 4 bases separating them. Per germline, CDR1 SGHTA and CDR2 FQGNSA. The CDR3 DNA sequence: TGTGCCAGCAGCTTACCAGATCAGCCCCAGCATTTT. Residues: CASSLPDQPQHF. The full variable domain, rest sourced from reference TRBV7-2 and TRBJ1-5, is GAGVSQSPSNKVTEKGKDVELRCDPISGHTALYWYRQSLGQGLEFLIYFQGNSAPDKSGLPSDRFSAERTGGSVSTLTIQRTQQEDSAVYLCASSLPDQPQHFGDGTRLSIL.

Only a few counts were recorded for this clone. This chain uses TRBV2 with TRBJ2-7, with 7 bases matching TRBD1. The trim removed 6 bases at V and 6 bases at J, leaving 11 bases unmatched. Per the germline V gene, CDR1 is SNHLY and CDR2 is FYNNEI. The CDR3 has 14 amino acids. The CDR3 sequence is CASSPLDRDGEQYF. CDR3 DNA: TGTGCCAGCAGCCCACTAGACAGGGACGGCGAGCAGTACTTC.

V gene TRBV19 combines with J gene TRBJ2-2; TRBD1 might be the D (6 bases). Trimming removed 7 bases at V and 8 bases at J, with 11 bases between. In germline, CDR1 is LNHDA, CDR2 SQIVND (reference sequence). The CDR3 length is 12 residues. The CDR3 coding sequence is TGTGCCAGTACCCTCCAGGGGGGGGAGCTGTTTTTT. Protein sequence: CASTLQGGELFF.

This clone was seen a few times. The CDR3, as DNA: TGTGCCTGGAGTGTTGGAGGGAGTGACACCATATATTTT. It yields the protein CAWSVGGSDTIYF. V and J are TRBV30 and TRBJ1-3; D is undetermined. The CDR3 contains 13 residues. CDR1 is GTSNPN, CDR2 SVGIG, per germline (reference sequence). Between the trimmed V and J ends, which lost 0 bases and 8 bases, there was a span of 11 bases.

A word on this clone: The CDR3 end shows no conserved phenylalanine or tryptophan, and so a read error is likely. No DNA is shown, since the ends of the CDR3 on it are uncertain; the CDR3 is the one TCRdb lists. The chain carries TRBV6-1 and TRBJ1-4. Germline V gene sequence: CDR1 MNHNS, CDR2 SASEGT. The CDR3 spans 11 residues, counting both ends. CDR3 residues: CASSDGRDRRL.

This chain connects TRBV27 to TRBJ2-1; TRBD1 aligns across 8 bases. Germline V gene sequence: CDR1 MNHEY, CDR2 SMNVEV (reference sequence). The CDR3 has 14 residues. The V and J ends lost 8 bases and 0 bases, in that order; junction bases with no gene match: 3. The CDR3 sequence is CASPDRDSYNEQFF. CDR3 nucleotides: TGTGCCAGCCCGGACAGGGACTCCTACAATGAGCAGTTCTTC.

This clone was observed a handful of times. This rearrangement joins TRBV6-6 to TRBJ1-2; 7 bases are shared with TRBD1. Unmatched junction bases numbered 12, after V lost 3 bases and J lost 8 bases. Per germline, CDR1 MNHNY and CDR2 SVGAGI (reference sequence). This CDR3 is built from 15 residues. CDR3 nucleotides: TGTGCCAGCAGTTATTCGACAGGGCAGGTTTCAGGCTACACCTTC. It specifies CASSYSTGQVSGYTF.

J is TRBJ1-1 and V is TRBV5-1; D not resolved. From germline, CDR1 is SGHRS and CDR2 YFSETQ. This CDR3 is 14 amino acids long. V lost 5 bases, J lost 0 bases, and 11 bases lay in between. CDR3 sequence (DNA): TGCGCCAGCAGTAAGGAGGTCATGAACACTGAAGCTTTCTTT. It specifies CASSKEVMNTEAFF.